The rows below give T cell receptor beta chains drawn from one sample of a study of blood T cell repertoires in COVID-19. TCRdb's table, derived via immunoSEQ multiplex PCR, lists solely in-frame clones and lacks some. The data contain approximately 250,000 clones, 84% of them singletons. Sequencing was performed on peripheral blood. The receptors derive from a man aged 50 or older with acute or convalescent COVID-19. Both conserved end residues are part of each CDR3. A D gene is named only where the DNA matches it firmly. Expanded clones get a size class; other rows say once, few or many, or leave the size out.

>.|.|TRBV19|TRBJ2-7
CASSIQGSTYEQYF
TGTGCCAGTAGTATACAGGGGTCTACCTACGAGCAGTACTTC
>.|TRBD2|TRBV7-2|TRBJ2-6
CASSLRGGGSGANVLTF
TGTGCCAGCAGCTTGCGCGGGGGGGGCTCTGGGGCCAACGTCCTGACTTTC
>.|.|TRBV29-1|TRBJ2-3
CSVVPKSTDTQYF
TGCAGCGTTGTCCCTAAATCCACAGATACGCAGTATTTT
>.|.|TRBV11-2|TRBJ1-1
CASSLLMNTEAFF
TGTGCCAGCAGCTTATTAATGAACACTGAAGCTTTCTTT
>.|.|TRBV7-2|TRBJ1-3
CASSQAGLSGNTIYF
TGTGCCAGCAGCCAAGCGGGCCTCTCTGGAAACACCATATATTTT
>.|.|TRBV7-9|TRBJ1-2
CASSFQGNYGYTF
TGTGCCAGCAGCTTTCAGGGGAACTATGGCTACACCTTC
>.|.|TRBV7-9|TRBJ1-3
CASSFGGAPRPGNTIYF
TGTGCCAGCAGCTTTGGGGGCGCCCCCCGGCCTGGAAACACCATATATTTT
>.|TRBD2|TRBV28|TRBJ2-7
CASTTSGKTYEQYF
TGTGCCAGCACAACTAGCGGGAAGACATACGAGCAGTACTTC
>once|TRBD1|TRBV28|TRBJ1-4
CASSSGQGNEKLFF
TGTGCCAGCAGTTCGGGACAGGGTAATGAAAAACTGTTTTTT
>.|.|TRBV24-1|TRBJ2-1
CATSDIESGTYNEQFF
TGTGCCACCAGTGACATCGAATCGGGTACCTACAATGAGCAGTTCTTC
>few|.|TRBV7-2|TRBJ2-7
CASSFKQAYEQYF
TGTGCCAGCAGCTTCAAGCAGGCCTACGAGCAGTACTTC
>.|.|TRBV20-1|TRBJ2-1
CSASLKGTSNEQFF
TGCAGTGCTAGTCTGAAAGGGACTTCCAATGAGCAGTTCTTC
>.|.|TRBV14|TRBJ2-1
CASSPSSYNEQFF
TGTGCCAGCAGCCCCAGCTCCTACAATGAGCAGTTCTTC
>.|TRBD1|TRBV15|TRBJ1-1
CACRGDMNTEAFF
TGTGCCTGCAGGGGGGACATGAACACTGAAGCTTTCTTT
>once|.|TRBV7-8|TRBJ2-5
CASSLQLWLGKETQYF
TGTGCCAGCAGCTTACAGCTTTGGCTAGGCAAAGAGACCCAGTACTTC
>.|TRBD1|TRBV4-1|TRBJ1-1
CASSQSGGPGTEAFF
TGCGCCAGCAGCCAATCAGGGGGCCCGGGCACTGAAGCTTTCTTT
>.|TRBD1|TRBV7-6|TRBJ2-7
CASSPGTASSYEQYF
TGTGCCAGCAGTCCCGGGACAGCGAGCTCCTACGAGCAGTACTTC
>.|.|TRBV19|TRBJ2-3
CASSSNPWGDTQYF
TGTGCCAGTAGTAGTAACCCGTGGGGCGATACGCAGTATTTT
>.|.|TRBV7-2|TRBJ2-7
CASSVVPTYEQYF
TGTGCCAGCAGCGTAGTCCCTACCTACGAGCAGTACTTC
>.|TRBD1|TRBV24-1|TRBJ2-5
CATSDLDRGDETQYF
TGTGCCACCAGTGATTTAGACAGGGGCGATGAGACCCAGTACTTC
>.|TRBD1|TRBV7-8|TRBJ1-5
CASSALTGESNQPQHF
TGTGCCAGCAGCGCCTTGACAGGGGAAAGCAATCAGCCCCAGCATTTT
>.|TRBD1|TRBV7-9|TRBJ1-6
CASSSRDRATGPLHF
TGTGCCAGCAGCTCCCGGGACAGGGCGACAGGACCCCTCCACTTT
>few|TRBD1|TRBV29-1|TRBJ2-7
CSVVPGQGWYSYEQYF
TGCAGCGTCGTCCCGGGACAGGGTTGGTACTCCTACGAGCAGTACTTC
>.|TRBD1|TRBV11-2|TRBJ1-2
CASSLVPGTGGYGYTF
TGTGCCAGCAGCTTAGTGCCCGGGACAGGGGGTTATGGCTACACCTTC
>.|.|TRBV11-3|TRBJ1-2
CASSPGGANGFYGYTF
TGTGCCAGCAGCCCTGGGGGGGCCAACGGGTTTTACGGCTACACCTTC
>once|TRBD1|TRBV6-4|TRBJ1-1
CASSYRGGTEAFF
TGTGCCAGCAGCTACAGGGGTGGCACTGAAGCTTTCTTT
>.|.|TRBV3-1/TRBV3-2|TRBJ2-3
CASSQRSEGTQYF
TGTGCCAGCAGCCAAAGAAGTGAGGGTACGCAGTATTTT
>.|.|TRBV6-5|TRBJ1-5
CASSRDRGNQPQHF
TGTGCCAGCAGTCGCGATAGAGGCAATCAGCCCCAGCATTTT
>.|.|TRBV2|TRBJ1-5
CASSEASTGRGGNQPQHF
TGTGCCAGCAGTGAAGCTAGTACCGGGAGGGGCGGCAATCAGCCCCAGCATTTT
>.|TRBD2|TRBV2|TRBJ2-1
CASSATSAIFSYNEQFF
TGTGCCAGCAGCGCGACTAGCGCGATTTTCTCCTACAATGAGCAGTTCTTC
>.|.|TRBV18|TRBJ2-5
CASSLLQETQYF
TGTGCCAGCTCCCTCTTGCAAGAGACCCAGTACTTC
>few|TRBD1|TRBV7-8|TRBJ1-4
CASSHGTGLPNEKLFF
TGTGCCAGCAGCCACGGGACAGGGTTACCTAATGAAAAACTGTTTTTT
>.|.|TRBV12-5|TRBJ1-2
CASGLVSGYTF
TGTGCTAGTGGTTTGGTTAGCGGCTACACCTTC
>.|.|TRBV30|TRBJ2-7
CAWSVRGGVEQYF
TGTGCCTGGAGTGTCCGAGGGGGGGTTGAGCAGTACTTC
>.|TRBD1|TRBV2|TRBJ1-2
CASRGQGENYGYTF
TGTGCCAGCAGGGGACAGGGGGAGAACTATGGCTACACCTTC
>.|.|TRBV6-5|TRBJ1-6
CATCLSDSPLHF
TGTGCCACCTGTTTGAGCGATTCACCCCTCCACTTT
>.|TRBD1|TRBV27|TRBJ2-7
CASSLGDSSYEQYF
TGTGCCAGCAGTTTGGGGGACAGCTCCTACGAGCAGTACTTC
>.|.|TRBV25-1|TRBJ1-2
CASSVLYGYTF
TGTGCCAGCAGTGTCCTGTATGGCTACACCTTC
>.|TRBD2|TRBV7-3|TRBJ2-3
CASSKRESGTDTQYF
TGTGCCAGCTCCAAGCGGGAGAGTGGCACAGATACGCAGTATTTT
>few|TRBD2|TRBV19|TRBJ2-2
CASTSRAGDIGELFF
TGTGCCAGTACCTCCAGGGCGGGAGATATCGGGGAGCTGTTTTTT
>.|.|TRBV5-1|TRBJ1-1
CASSLDGGLRAFF
TGCGCCAGCAGCTTGGATGGAGGGCTTAGAGCTTTCTTT
>.|.|TRBV5-1|TRBJ1-3
CASSLQVDSGNTIYF
TGCGCCAGCAGCTTGCAGGTGGACTCTGGAAACACCATATATTTT
>.|.|TRBV7-6|TRBJ1-2
CASSTQDGYTF
TGTGCCAGCAGCACACAGGATGGCTACACCTTC